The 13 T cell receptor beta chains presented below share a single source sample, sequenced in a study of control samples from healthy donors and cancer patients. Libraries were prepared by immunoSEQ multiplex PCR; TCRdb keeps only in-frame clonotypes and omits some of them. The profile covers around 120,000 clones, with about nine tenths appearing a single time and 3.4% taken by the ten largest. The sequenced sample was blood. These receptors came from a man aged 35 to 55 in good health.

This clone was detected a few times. DNA of the CDR3: TGTGCCACCAGTGACCCGCCTCAAGAGACCCAGTACTTC. Translation gives CATSDPPQETQYF. The V call is TRBV24-1, the J call TRBJ2-5; D is unresolved. This CDR3 has 13 amino acids. The germline gives CDR1 KGHDR, CDR2 SFDVKD. The V end was cut by 4 bases, the J end by 2 bases, with 7 bases between.

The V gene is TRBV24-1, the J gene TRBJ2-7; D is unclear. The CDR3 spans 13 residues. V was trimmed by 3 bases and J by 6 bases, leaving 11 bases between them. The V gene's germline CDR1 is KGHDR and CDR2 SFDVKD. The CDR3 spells CATSDPRWGEQYF. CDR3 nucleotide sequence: TGTGCCACCAGTGATCCCCGGTGGGGCGAGCAGTACTTC.

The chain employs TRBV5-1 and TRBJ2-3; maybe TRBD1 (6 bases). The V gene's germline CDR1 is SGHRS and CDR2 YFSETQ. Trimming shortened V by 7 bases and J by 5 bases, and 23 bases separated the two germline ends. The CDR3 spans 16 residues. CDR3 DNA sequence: TGCGCCAGCGCAGGCGGGCACTACTCACAGGGAGATACGCAGTATTTT. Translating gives CASAGGHYSQGDTQYF.

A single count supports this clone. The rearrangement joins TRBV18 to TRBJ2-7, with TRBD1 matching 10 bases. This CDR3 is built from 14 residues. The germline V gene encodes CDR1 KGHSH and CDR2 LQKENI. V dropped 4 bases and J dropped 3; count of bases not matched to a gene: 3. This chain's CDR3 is CASSQTGGGYEQYF. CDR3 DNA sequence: TGTGCCAGCTCACAGACAGGGGGCGGCTACGAGCAGTACTTC.

Here the CDR3 reads CASTIQGAPGQPQHF. The CDR3 DNA follows: TGTGCCAGTACGATACAGGGGGCGCCAGGGCAGCCCCAGCATTTT. This chain uses TRBV19 with TRBJ1-5, with TRBD1 matching over 9 bases. Germline trimming cut 7 bases from V and 7 bases from J; bases unmatched to any gene: 11. The CDR3 spans 15 residues. Germline lookup yields CDR1 LNHDA and CDR2 SQIVND (reference sequence).

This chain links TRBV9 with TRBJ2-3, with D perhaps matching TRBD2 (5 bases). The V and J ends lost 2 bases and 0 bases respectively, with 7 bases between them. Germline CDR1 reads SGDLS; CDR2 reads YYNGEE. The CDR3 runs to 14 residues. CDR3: CASSVDWSTDTQYF. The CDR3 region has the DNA TGTGCCAGCAGCGTGGACTGGAGCACAGATACGCAGTATTTT.

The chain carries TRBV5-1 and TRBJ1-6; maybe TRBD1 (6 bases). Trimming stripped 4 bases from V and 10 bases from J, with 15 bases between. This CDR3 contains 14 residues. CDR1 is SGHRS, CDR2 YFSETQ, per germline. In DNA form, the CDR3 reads TGCGCCAGCAGCCCTACAGGGCGACAATCACCCCTCCACTTT. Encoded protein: CASSPTGRQSPLHF.

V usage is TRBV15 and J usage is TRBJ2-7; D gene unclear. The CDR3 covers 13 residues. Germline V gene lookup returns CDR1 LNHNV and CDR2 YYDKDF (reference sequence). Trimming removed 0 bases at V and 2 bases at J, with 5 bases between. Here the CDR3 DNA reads TGTGCCACCAGCAGAGACAGCACCTACGAGCAGTACTTC. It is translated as CATSRDSTYEQYF.

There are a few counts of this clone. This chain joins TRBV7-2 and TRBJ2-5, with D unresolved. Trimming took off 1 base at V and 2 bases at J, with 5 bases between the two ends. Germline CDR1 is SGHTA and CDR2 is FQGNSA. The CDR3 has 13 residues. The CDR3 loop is CASSLGGQETQYF. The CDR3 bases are TGTGCCAGCAGCTTAGGTGGGCAAGAGACCCAGTACTTC.

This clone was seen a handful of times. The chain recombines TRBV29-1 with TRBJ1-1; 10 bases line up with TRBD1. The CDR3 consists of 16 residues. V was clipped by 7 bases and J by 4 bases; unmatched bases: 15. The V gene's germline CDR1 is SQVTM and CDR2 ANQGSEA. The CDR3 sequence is CSASGQGDSLGTEAFF. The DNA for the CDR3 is TGCAGCGCTAGCGGACAGGGGGACAGTCTGGGCACTGAAGCTTTCTTT.

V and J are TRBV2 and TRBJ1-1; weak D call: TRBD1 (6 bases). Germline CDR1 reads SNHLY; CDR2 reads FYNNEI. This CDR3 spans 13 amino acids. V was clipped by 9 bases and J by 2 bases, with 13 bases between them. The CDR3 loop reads CARDREVNTEAFF. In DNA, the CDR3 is TGTGCCAGGGACAGAGAGGTCAACACTGAAGCTTTCTTT.

Written as DNA, the CDR3 is TGTGCCAGCAGCCAGACAGGGCTCGGGGCCAACGTCCTGACTTTC. It yields the protein CASSQTGLGANVLTF. This chain connects TRBV14 to TRBJ2-6, with TRBD1 matching over 7 bases. V shed 3 bases, J shed 4 bases, and the junction held 3 bases outside the gene matches. The germline V gene encodes CDR1 SGHDN and CDR2 FVKESK. The CDR3 loop spans 15 amino acids.

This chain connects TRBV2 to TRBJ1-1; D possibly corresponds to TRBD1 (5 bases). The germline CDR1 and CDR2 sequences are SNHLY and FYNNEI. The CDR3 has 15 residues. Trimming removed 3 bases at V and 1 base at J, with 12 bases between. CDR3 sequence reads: CASSDARQQNTEAFF. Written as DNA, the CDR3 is TGTGCCAGCAGTGATGCTCGACAGCAGAACACTGAAGCTTTCTTT. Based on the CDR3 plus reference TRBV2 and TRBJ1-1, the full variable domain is EPEVTQTPSHQVTQMGQEVILRCVPISNHLYFYWYRQILGQKVEFLVSFYNNEISEKSEIFDDQFSVERPDGSNFTLKIRSTKLEDSAMYFCASSDARQQNTEAFFGQGTRLTVV.